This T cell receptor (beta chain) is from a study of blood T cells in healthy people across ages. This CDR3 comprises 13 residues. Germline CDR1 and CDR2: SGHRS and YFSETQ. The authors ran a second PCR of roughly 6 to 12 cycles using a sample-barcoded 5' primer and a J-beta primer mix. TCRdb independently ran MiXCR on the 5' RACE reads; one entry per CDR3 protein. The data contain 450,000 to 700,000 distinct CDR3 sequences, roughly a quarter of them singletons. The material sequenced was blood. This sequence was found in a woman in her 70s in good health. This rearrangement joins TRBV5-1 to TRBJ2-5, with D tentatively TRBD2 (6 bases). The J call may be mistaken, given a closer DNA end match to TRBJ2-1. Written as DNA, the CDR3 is TGCGCCAGCAGCGGGGGGAGGAGAGATGAGCAGTTCTTC. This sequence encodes CASSGGRRDEQFF.